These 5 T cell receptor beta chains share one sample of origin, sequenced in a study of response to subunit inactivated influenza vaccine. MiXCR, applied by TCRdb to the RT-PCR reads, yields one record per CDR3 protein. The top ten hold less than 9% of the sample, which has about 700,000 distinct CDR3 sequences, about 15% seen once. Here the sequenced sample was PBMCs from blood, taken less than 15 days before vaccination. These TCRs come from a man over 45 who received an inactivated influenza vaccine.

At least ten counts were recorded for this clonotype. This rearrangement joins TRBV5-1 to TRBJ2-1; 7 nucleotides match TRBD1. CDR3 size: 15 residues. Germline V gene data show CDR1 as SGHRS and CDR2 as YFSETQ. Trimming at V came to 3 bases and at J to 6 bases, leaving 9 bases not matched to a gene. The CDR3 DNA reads TGCGCCAGCAGCTGGGGGATGGGACAGAGCAATGAGCAGTTCTTC. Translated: CASSWGMGQSNEQFF. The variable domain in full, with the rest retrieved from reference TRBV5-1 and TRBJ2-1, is KAGVTQTPRYLIKTRGQQVTLSCSPISGHRSVSWYQQTPGQGLQFLFEYFSETQRNKGNFPGRFSGRQFSNSRSEMNVSTLELGDSALYLCASSWGMGQSNEQFFGPGTRLTVL.

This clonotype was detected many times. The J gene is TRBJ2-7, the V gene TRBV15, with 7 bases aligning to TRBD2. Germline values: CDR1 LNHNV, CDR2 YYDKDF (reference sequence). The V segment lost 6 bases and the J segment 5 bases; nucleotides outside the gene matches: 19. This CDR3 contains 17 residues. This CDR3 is CATRREKFGLEDNEQYF. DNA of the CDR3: TGTGCCACCAGACGAGAGAAATTTGGACTAGAAGATAACGAGCAGTACTTC.

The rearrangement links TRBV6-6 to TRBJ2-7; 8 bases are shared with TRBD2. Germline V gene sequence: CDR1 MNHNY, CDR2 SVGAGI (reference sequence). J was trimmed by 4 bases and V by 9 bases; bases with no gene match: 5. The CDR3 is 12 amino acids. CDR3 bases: TGTGCCAGTTCAGTAGCGGGGTACGAGCAGTACTTC. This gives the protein CASSVAGYEQYF.

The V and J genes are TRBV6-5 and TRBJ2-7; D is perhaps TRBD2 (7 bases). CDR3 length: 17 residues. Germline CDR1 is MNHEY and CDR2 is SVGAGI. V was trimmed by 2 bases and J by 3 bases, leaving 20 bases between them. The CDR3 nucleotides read TGTGCCAGCAGTTACACACAGGGAGCGGGACCCTTCTACGAGCAGTACTTC. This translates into CASSYTQGAGPFYEQYF.

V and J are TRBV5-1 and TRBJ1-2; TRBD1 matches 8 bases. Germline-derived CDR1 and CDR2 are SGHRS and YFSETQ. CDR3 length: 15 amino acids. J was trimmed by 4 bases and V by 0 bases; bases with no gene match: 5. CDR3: CASSLGTGIFYGYTF. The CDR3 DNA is TGCGCCAGCAGCTTGGGGACAGGGATCTTCTATGGCTACACCTTC.